This T cell receptor (beta chain) was sequenced during a study of cytomegalovirus exposure and HLA in healthy donors. Notes on the study in general: Associated with cytomegalovirus, according to the listing, were approximately 160 TCR beta chains. Most TCR sequences were seen very rarely across donors, but some public TCRs occurred in many. Reported results showed that the classifier diagnosed cytomegalovirus status with high specificity and sensitivity.

On this clone itself: Its target is not known.

This CDR3 has 18 residues. V lost 1 base, J lost 0 bases, and 8 bases stayed unmatched. The germline CDR1 and CDR2 sequences are MGHRA and YSYEKL. Only in-frame clones appear in the TCRdb table, and some are missing; sequencing was by immunoSEQ multiplex PCR. The profile covers 250,000 to 400,000 clones, with 88% appearing a single time and around 0.96% taken by the ten largest. This rearrangement joins TRBV4-1 to TRBJ1-4; 7 nucleotides align to TRBD1. This clonotype was obtained from a man between 25 and 39 years old in good health and CMV-seronegative. Sequencing was done on a sample of PBMCs. The DNA of the CDR3 is TGCGCCAGCAGCCAAGGGACAGGTTCAATCCCAACTAATGAAAAACTGTTTTTT. Translation gives CASSQGTGSIPTNEKLFF.